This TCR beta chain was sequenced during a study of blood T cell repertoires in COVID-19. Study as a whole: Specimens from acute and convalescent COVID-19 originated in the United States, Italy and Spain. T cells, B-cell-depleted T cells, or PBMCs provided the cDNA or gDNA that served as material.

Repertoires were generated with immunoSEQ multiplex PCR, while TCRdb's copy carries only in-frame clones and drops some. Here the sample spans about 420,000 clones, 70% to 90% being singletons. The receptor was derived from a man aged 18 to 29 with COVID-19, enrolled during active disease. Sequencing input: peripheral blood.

The CDR3 region is CASRTGRFEAFF. In DNA form, the CDR3 reads TGCGCCAGCAGGACAGGGCGGTTTGAAGCTTTCTTT. The chain recombines TRBV10-2 with TRBJ1-1; 7 bases agree with TRBD1. The V segment lost 6 bases and the J segment 7 bases; nucleotides outside the gene matches: 5. CDR3 length equals 12 residues. CDR1 WSHSY and CDR2 SAAADI come from the germline V gene.